The next 23 T cell receptor beta chains were all read from a single sample in a study of shared clonotypes between healthy human individuals. Produced via immunoSEQ multiplex PCR; TCRdb's table is partial and in-frame only. The sample comprises about 2.4 million clones, roughly 93% of which are singletons, and about 0.34% rests with the top ten. Sequenced sample: naive CD4+ T cells from PBMCs. Regarding subset: CD45RA+ positively selected. All receptors come from a man aged 18 to 35 in good health. Some clones in this sample may be carry-over from other donors' samples.

CDR3 sequence (DNA): TGTGCCAGCTCACTTTTACAGGGTTCTGGAGCTGAAGCTTTCTTT. It is translated as CASSLLQGSGAEAFF. The chain employs TRBV18 and TRBJ1-1, with TRBD1 as a possible D gene (6 bases). CDR3 length: 15 residues. Trimming removed 4 bases from V and 6 bases from J, with 18 bases in between. Germline CDR1 reads KGHSH; CDR2 reads LQKENI.

As to this clone: At the DNA level, this CDR3 is encoded by other sequences in the same sample as well. The chain joins TRBV7-9 to TRBJ2-7; D is ambiguous. Trimming left V 3 bases short and J 4 bases short, with 4 bases between. CDR1 SEHNR and CDR2 FQNEAQ come from the germline V gene (reference sequence). CDR3 length: 11 residues. DNA for the CDR3: TGTGCCAGCAGCTTGAGTTACGAGCAGTACTTC. Protein product: CASSLSYEQYF.

The sample holds one count of this clone. The V gene is TRBV28, the J gene TRBJ2-1; the D is unclear. This CDR3 is 16 amino acids long. Trimming took 2 bases from V and 2 from J, leaving 13 bases between them. Germline V gene lookup returns CDR1 MDHEN and CDR2 SYDVKM. CDR3 in DNA: TGTGCCAGCAGTTTAAGTAAGGGCCTCACCTACAATGAGCAGTTCTTC. Protein: CASSLSKGLTYNEQFF.

The chain recombines TRBV5-1 with TRBJ2-5; tentative D call: TRBD2 (5 bases). This CDR3 spans 16 amino acids. Germline CDR1 SGHRS, CDR2 YFSETQ. V lost 4 bases and J lost 5, with 21 bases in between. The CDR3 loop reads CASSPRVREMSETQYF. In DNA form, the CDR3 reads TGCGCCAGCAGCCCCCGGGTGAGGGAAATGTCTGAGACCCAGTACTTC.

The chain links TRBV29-1 to TRBJ2-5; a weak D match, TRBD2 (5 bases). V lost 7 bases, J lost 4 bases, and 16 bases lay in between. The CDR3 has 13 amino acids. Germline values: CDR1 SQVTM, CDR2 ANQGSEA. Here the CDR3 DNA reads TGCAGCGACAGACCGGTAGGGAGAGAGACCCAGTACTTC. Encoded protein: CSDRPVGRETQYF.

This rearrangement joins TRBV18 to TRBJ1-2, with D perhaps matching TRBD1 (5 bases). Trimming removed 0 bases at V and 4 bases at J, with 15 bases between. This CDR3 has 16 residues. Germline values: CDR1 KGHSH, CDR2 LQKENI. CDR3 amino acids: CASSPPSRGSSYGYTF. In nucleotides, the CDR3 is TGTGCCAGCTCACCACCGTCCCGGGGGTCTAGCTATGGCTACACCTTC.

The V and J genes are TRBV10-3 and TRBJ2-7; TRBD2 matches at 7 bases. The length of the CDR3 is 13 residues. CDR1 is ENHRY and CDR2 is SYGVKD in the germline V gene. V trimming: 0 bases; J trimming: 6 bases; junction bases outside the gene matches: 2. The CDR3 loop reads CAISESGLPEQYF. The CDR3 DNA follows: TGTGCCATCAGTGAGTCGGGACTACCCGAGCAGTACTTC.

The chain couples TRBV28 to TRBJ2-1, with 12 positions matching TRBD2. The junction had 18 bases not matched to a gene; V was cut back by 4 bases and J by 8 bases. This CDR3 has 19 amino acids. CDR1 and CDR2 from the germline V gene are MDHEN and SYDVKM. The CDR3 DNA reads as TGTGCCAGCAGTTCGGCCGACGCACGGGGGCTAGCGGGAGGGGATGAGCAGTTCTTC. Translating it yields CASSSADARGLAGGDEQFF.

The genes are TRBV12-5 and TRBJ1-1, with D maybe TRBD1 (5 bases). The CDR3 is 14 residues long. Germline loops: CDR1 LGHNT, CDR2 FRNRAP. V lost 8 bases to trimming and J lost 3 bases, with 16 bases between them. The CDR3 reads CASRSGPGDTEAFF. CDR3 in DNA: TGTGCTAGTCGAAGTGGGCCGGGGGACACTGAAGCTTTCTTT. The full variable domain, completed using reference TRBV12-5 and TRBJ1-1, is DARVTQTPRHKVTEMGQEVTMRCQPILGHNTVFWYRQTMMQGLELLAYFRNRAPLDDSGMPKDRFSAEMPDATLATLKIQPSEPRDSAVYFCASRSGPGDTEAFFGQGTRLTVV.

The V gene is TRBV28, the J gene TRBJ1-1; weak D call: TRBD1 (6 bases). Germline assignment: CDR1 MDHEN and CDR2 SYDVKM. V lost 7 bases to trimming and J lost 1 base, with 10 bases between them. The CDR3 loop spans 13 amino acids. CDR3 loop: CASIGGANTEAFF. DNA of the CDR3: TGTGCCAGCATAGGGGGTGCGAACACTGAAGCTTTCTTT.

The V gene is TRBV10-3, the J gene TRBJ2-5, with D perhaps being TRBD1 or TRBD2 (5 bases each). The J call is in doubt because the DNA end fits TRBJ2-7 better. This CDR3 is built from 14 residues. From germline, CDR1 is ENHRY and CDR2 SYGVKD. For the CDR3, the DNA is TGTGCCATCAGGGGGACGGCGTCCTCCTACGAGCAGTACTTC. Protein: CAIRGTASSYEQYF.

This clone was seen a handful of times. The chain uses TRBV30 and TRBJ1-2, with 9 bases lining up with TRBD1. This CDR3 region has 13 residues. J gave up 4 bases and V 3 bases, and 3 bases lay outside the gene matches. CDR1 GTSNPN and CDR2 SVGIG come from the germline V gene (reference sequence). The CDR3 reads CAWSRDRAYGYTF. The CDR3 DNA is TGTGCCTGGAGCAGGGACAGGGCCTATGGCTACACCTTC.

V and J are TRBV28 and TRBJ2-7; TRBD2 agrees at 7 bases. V was pared by 6 bases and J by 1 base, with 9 bases of the junction left unmatched. The CDR3 extends over 15 amino acids. The V gene's germline CDR1 is MDHEN and CDR2 SYDVKM. The CDR3 DNA is TGTGCCAGCAGGCTGTTTGGGCGGGAGTCCTACGAGCAGTACTTC. Its translation: CASRLFGRESYEQYF.

The chain has TRBV4-2 and TRBJ2-1; TRBD1 agrees at 8 bases. The CDR3 covers 14 residues. The ends lost 3 bases at V and 6 bases at J; junction bases unmatched: 4. Germline CDR1 reads LGHNA; CDR2 reads YNFKEQ. The CDR3 bases are TGTGCCAGCAGCCAGGGACAGGATGTCAATGAGCAGTTCTTC. Its translation: CASSQGQDVNEQFF.

V is TRBV19 and J is TRBJ1-2; 7 nucleotides line up with TRBD1. CDR1 and CDR2 from the germline V gene are LNHDA and SQIVND (reference sequence). CDR3 length equals 14 residues. Unmatched junction bases numbered 2, after V lost 0 bases and J lost 4 bases. The CDR3 here is CASSIDGTAYGYTF. The DNA of the CDR3 is TGTGCCAGTAGTATAGATGGGACAGCCTATGGCTACACCTTC.

This clone was observed once. The chain has TRBV9 and TRBJ2-1, with TRBD2 matching 10 bases. CDR1 and CDR2 (germline): SGDLS, YYNGEE. The CDR3 contains 15 residues. V gave up 0 bases and J gave up 9 bases; unmatched junction bases: 6. The CDR3 coding sequence is TGTGCCAGCAGCGTAGGTGGGACTAGCGTCGGTGAGCAGTTCTTC. Translated, it gives CASSVGGTSVGEQFF.

This rearrangement joins TRBV4-3 to TRBJ2-1; 10 positions agree with TRBD2. Germline values: CDR1 LGHNA, CDR2 YSLEER. J lost 3 bases, V lost 0 bases, and 14 bases had no gene match. The CDR3 length is 20 residues. The CDR3 coding sequence is TGCGCCAGCAGCCAAGATCCCAGCGGGAGGGCCCGGGGTGGCTACAATGAGCAGTTCTTC. It codes for CASSQDPSGRARGGYNEQFF.

The chain is built from TRBV11-2 and TRBJ1-5; perhaps TRBD1 as D (5 bases). The ends were cut back, 3 bases at V and 4 bases at J, with 10 bases in the middle. The germline V gene encodes CDR1 SGHAT and CDR2 FQNNGV. This CDR3 has 14 amino acids. CDR3 amino acids: CASSFLGANQPQHF. CDR3 nucleotide sequence: TGTGCCAGCAGCTTCCTCGGGGCGAATCAGCCCCAGCATTTT.

This chain uses TRBV19 with TRBJ1-5, with D possibly matching TRBD1 (6 bases). There are 15 residues in the CDR3. V lost 5 bases, J lost 7 bases, and 18 bases lay in between. In germline, CDR1 is LNHDA, CDR2 SQIVND (reference sequence). The CDR3 region has the DNA TGTGCCAGTAGTCAATCGGCAGGGGAAGGACAGCCCCAGCATTTT. Translated: CASSQSAGEGQPQHF.

With regard to this clone: Additional DNA sequences in this sample encode the identical CDR3. V and J are TRBV4-1 and TRBJ2-2; 13 positions match TRBD2. Trimming took 4 bases from V and 2 from J; bases not matched to a gene: 4. Germline CDR1 reads MGHRA; CDR2 reads YSYEKL. This CDR3 has 17 residues. In DNA, the CDR3 is TGCGCCAGCAGCCCCGGACTAGCGGGAGTTAACACCGGGGAGCTGTTTTTT. This encodes CASSPGLAGVNTGELFF.

V is TRBV5-4 and J is TRBJ1-2, with D perhaps matching TRBD1 (5 bases). The CDR3 runs 14 residues. In germline, CDR1 is SGHNT, CDR2 YYREEE (reference sequence). V gave up 4 bases and J gave up 3 bases, with 13 bases separating them. CDR3 in amino acids: CASSRGVGDYGYTF. The DNA of the CDR3 is TGTGCCAGCAGCCGGGGGGTCGGAGACTATGGCTACACCTTC.

The V call is TRBV28, the J call TRBJ1-5; D remains unclear. In germline, CDR1 is MDHEN, CDR2 SYDVKM. V was pared by 0 bases and J by 0 bases, with 15 bases between. The CDR3 is 18 residues long. The CDR3 loop reads CASSLWPQSLTSNQPQHF. The DNA of the CDR3 is TGTGCCAGCAGTTTATGGCCCCAGAGTCTAACTAGCAATCAGCCCCAGCATTTT.

The V gene is TRBV4-3, the J gene TRBJ1-2; no reliable D call. This CDR3 is built from 15 residues. V shed 1 base and J shed 4 bases, with 13 bases lying between them. CDR1 is LGHNA and CDR2 is YSLEER in the germline V gene. The CDR3 region is CASSQVLPPIYGYTF. CDR3 DNA sequence: TGCGCCAGCAGCCAAGTGTTGCCACCTATCTATGGCTACACCTTC.